One sample yielded the 27 T cell receptor beta chains listed below, sequenced in a study of regulatory T cells in long-lasting Graves disease. Time point here: newly diagnosed GD, antithyroid drugs for less than 3 months. Extracted PBMC RNA gave rise to the TCR library. The authors built TCR beta libraries using iRepertoire HTBI primers and Arm-PCR of CDR3 regions. A single record per CDR3 protein comes from TCRdb applying MiXCR to the multiplex PCR reads. Here the sample spans about 420,000 distinct CDR3 sequences, roughly 15% being singletons. These data were also reused for a study on T cells in Graves' hyperthyroidism and ophthalmopathy.

The source was peripheral blood mononuclear cells (PBMCs), collected at new diagnosis, from a patient treated with antithyroid drugs. The origin of the receptors is a young woman with Graves disease.

Many counts were recorded for this clonotype. This sequence joins TRBV28 and TRBJ2-7; D is undetermined. Per germline, CDR1 MDHEN and CDR2 SYDVKM. CDR3 length equals 15 residues. Trimming shortened V by 4 bases and J by 6 bases, and 19 bases separated the two germline ends. The CDR3 nucleotides are TGTGCCAGCAGTTCACCCGACGGTTATCGGCCCGAGCAGTACTTC. Its translation: CASSSPDGYRPEQYF.

This clonotype was detected many times. The gene calls are TRBV7-9 and TRBJ2-1; no definite D call. Between the trimmed V and J ends, which lost 3 bases and 3 bases, there was a span of 12 bases. Germline CDR1 is SEHNR and CDR2 is FQNEAQ (reference sequence). The CDR3 loop spans 15 amino acids. Here the CDR3 DNA reads TGTGCCAGCAGCTTGGGATCCCCCTTCTACAATGAGCAGTTCTTC. Protein sequence: CASSLGSPFYNEQFF. The complete variable domain, with remaining parts taken from reference TRBV7-9 and TRBJ2-1, reads DTGVSQNPRHKITKRGQNVTFRCDPISEHNRLYWYRQTLGQGPEFLTYFQNEAQLEKSRLLSDRFSAERPKGSFSTLEIQRTEQGDSAMYLCASSLGSPFYNEQFFGPGTRLTVL.

In nucleotides, the CDR3 is TGTGCCAGCAGCTTAGAATCCCCGGGAGGGAAAGAGACCCAGTACTTC. This codes for CASSLESPGGKETQYF. The V and J genes are TRBV7-9 and TRBJ2-5, with 8 bases lining up with TRBD2. Germline CDR1 SEHNR, CDR2 FQNEAQ (reference sequence). V shed 1 base and J 3 bases; nucleotides not matched to a gene: 7. The CDR3 sequence is 16 residues long.

This clonotype was seen many times. The chain has TRBV6-5 and TRBJ2-1, with 8 bases lining up with TRBD2. The CDR3 runs to 15 residues. CDR1 and CDR2 from the germline V gene are MNHEY and SVGAGI. The trim removed 2 bases at V and 7 bases at J, leaving 7 bases unmatched. The CDR3 sequence: CASSYESGSLNEQFF. CDR3 DNA sequence: TGTGCCAGCAGTTACGAGAGCGGGAGCCTTAATGAGCAGTTCTTC.

This clonotype has ten or more counts. V is TRBV29-1 and J is TRBJ1-1; D may be TRBD1 (5 bases). CDR3 size: 11 residues. V was pared by 3 bases and J by 7 bases, with 9 bases between. Per germline, CDR1 SQVTM and CDR2 ANQGSEA. Here the CDR3 DNA reads TGCAGCGTTGACAGGGTTTATGAAGCTTTCTTT. It codes for CSVDRVYEAFF.

This clonotype has at least ten counts. The rearrangement links TRBV11-2 to TRBJ2-1; 9 bases line up with TRBD2. The length of the CDR3 is 13 residues. V dropped 5 bases and J dropped 9; count of bases not matched to a gene: 5. CDR1 and CDR2 from the germline V gene are SGHAT and FQNNGV. The CDR3 loop reads CASSARTSVEQFF. CDR3 coding DNA: TGTGCCAGCAGCGCCCGGACTAGCGTTGAGCAGTTCTTC. Based on the CDR3 plus reference TRBV11-2 and TRBJ2-1, the full variable domain is EAGVAQSPRYKIIEKRQSVAFWCNPISGHATLYWYQQILGQGPKLLIQFQNNGVVDDSQLPKDRFSAERLKGVDSTLKIQPAKLEDSAVYLCASSARTSVEQFFGPGTRLTVL.

This rearrangement joins TRBV12-3 or TRBV12-4 to TRBJ2-7; D perhaps matches TRBD2 (6 bases). There are 14 residues in the CDR3. V was trimmed by 6 bases and J by 7 bases, leaving 19 bases between them. This CDR3 is CASSSGTSRLEQYF. CDR3 nucleotides: TGTGCCAGCAGCTCCGGGACTTCCCGCTTGGAGCAGTACTTC.

This clonotype was found a few times. The chain links TRBV27 to TRBJ2-1; D is possibly TRBD2 (5 bases). TRBJ2-5 explains the end of the DNA better; the J call may be wrong. Germline CDR1 MNHEY, CDR2 SMNVEV (reference sequence). This CDR3 comprises 13 residues. The CDR3 protein is CASSPGNGETQYF. Written as DNA, the CDR3 is TGTGCCAGCAGTCCCGGGAACGGGGAGACCCAGTACTTC.

V and J are TRBV20-1 and TRBJ2-3; possibly TRBD2 for D (5 bases). Germline V CDR1 and CDR2: DFQATT, SNEGSKA (reference sequence). The CDR3 extends over 13 amino acids. V was clipped by 6 bases and J by 4 bases, with 14 bases between them. The CDR3 protein is CSAEKSGPDTQYF. CDR3 coding DNA: TGCAGTGCCGAAAAAAGCGGCCCAGATACGCAGTATTTT.

In regard to this clonotype: At one of its ends the junction is not consistent with the germline gene, which may arise from a read error. The chain couples TRBV3-1 to TRBJ2-1; no definite D call. In germline, CDR1 is LGHDT, CDR2 YNNKEL (reference sequence). CDR3 length equals 13 residues. CDR3 bases: TGTGCCAGCAACCAAGACCGCGTCAATGAGCAGTTCTTC. Translated, it gives CASNQDRVNEQFF.

This clonotype was counted only a few times. The chain uses TRBV15 and TRBJ2-7; D ambiguous. Trimming cost V 5 bases and J 3 bases, with 20 bases left between them. Germline V gene data show CDR1 as LNHNV and CDR2 as YYDKDF (reference sequence). The CDR3 contains 16 residues. The CDR3 sequence is CATSGQRAAHVYEQYF. The CDR3 nucleotides are TGTGCCACCAGCGGTCAAAGGGCCGCCCACGTCTACGAGCAGTACTTC.

The chain is built from TRBV28 and TRBJ2-7; D not certain. Germline V lookup: CDR1 MDHEN, CDR2 SYDVKM. The CDR3 extends over 13 amino acids. Between the trimmed V and J ends, which lost 2 bases and 2 bases, there was a span of 7 bases. CDR3 nucleotides: TGTGCCAGCAGTTTAATCGGACCCTACGAGCAGTACTTC. Translation: CASSLIGPYEQYF.

The V and J genes are TRBV6-2 or TRBV6-3 and TRBJ2-1; 12 bases match TRBD2. CDR3 size: 14 residues. Losses at the gene ends were 6 bases for V and 9 bases for J; bases not matched to a gene: 6. Germline V lookup: CDR1 MNHEY, CDR2 SVGEGT. Here the CDR3 DNA reads TGTGCCAGCAGCCAGACTAGCGGGAGTAGTGAGCAGTTCTTC. The encoded protein is CASSQTSGSSEQFF.

This clonotype appeared many times. The rearrangement links TRBV27 to TRBJ2-1; D unclear. CDR1 and CDR2 (germline): MNHEY, SMNVEV (reference sequence). CDR3 length: 14 residues. V was trimmed by 2 bases and J by 6 bases, leaving 11 bases between them. The DNA of the CDR3 is TGTGCCAGCAGTTTACGAAACTTGGGCAATGAGCAGTTCTTC. Encoded protein: CASSLRNLGNEQFF.

Regarding this clonotype: Given a far larger clone just one base away, this is likely a sequencing read error. CDR3 DNA sequence: TGTGCCAGCAGCTTTCTGGGTGACTACTACGAGCAGTTCTTC. Translated: CASSFLGDYYEQFF. J is TRBJ2-1 and V is TRBV11-2, with D possibly matching TRBD2 (5 bases). The V end lost 3 bases, the J end lost 10 bases, and 16 bases lay between the germline ends. From germline, CDR1 is SGHAT and CDR2 FQNNGV. The CDR3 contains 14 residues.

This clonotype occurred many times. The V gene is TRBV6-2 or TRBV6-3, the J gene TRBJ2-1; TRBD2 might be the D (6 bases). The CDR3 covers 12 residues. Germline V CDR1 and CDR2: MNHEY, SVGEGT. V lost 10 bases, J lost 4 bases, and 11 bases lay in between. For the CDR3, the DNA is TGTGCCATCGCTAGCGCGTACAATGAGCAGTTCTTC. Its translation is CAIASAYNEQFF.

There are many counts of this clonotype. The chain is built from TRBV2 and TRBJ2-5; 8 positions match TRBD1. CDR3 size: 15 residues. With V trimmed by 5 bases and J by 2 bases, 7 bases remained unmatched. The V gene's germline CDR1 is SNHLY and CDR2 FYNNEI. In DNA form, the CDR3 reads TGTGCCAGCAGTCAGGACAGGGTTCATCAAGAGACCCAGTACTTC. Encoded protein: CASSQDRVHQETQYF.

This clonotype was seen repeatedly, ten times or more. The chain recombines TRBV12-5 with TRBJ1-1, with TRBD1 matching over 7 bases. The V gene's germline CDR1 is LGHNT and CDR2 FRNRAP. The CDR3 is 13 amino acids. Trimming removed 4 bases from V and 6 bases from J; junction bases left unmatched: 5. The DNA for the CDR3 is TGTGCTAGTGGTTCCGGGACAGTTGCTGAAGCTTTCTTT. This encodes CASGSGTVAEAFF.

There are many counts of this clonotype. The chain combines TRBV11-2 with TRBJ2-7; TRBD1 might be the D (5 bases). The CDR3 spans 15 residues. V gave up 2 bases and J gave up 0 bases, with 11 bases separating them. Per the germline V gene, CDR1 is SGHAT and CDR2 is FQNNGV. This chain's CDR3 is CASSLQGVSSYEQYF. The CDR3 nucleotides are TGTGCCAGCAGCTTACAGGGTGTTTCCTCCTACGAGCAGTACTTC.

The table lists this clonotype with a count of one. A much more abundant neighbour one base away suggests this may be a read error. The chain has TRBV5-1 and TRBJ2-7, with D unresolved. The CDR3 is 15 residues long. Germline assignment: CDR1 SGHRS and CDR2 YFSETQ. Between the trimmed V and J ends, which lost 4 bases and 3 bases, there was a span of 17 bases. The CDR3 nucleotides are TGCGCCAGCAGCCAGGAATTGACTGGGTTCTACGAGCAGTACTTC. Its translation is CASSQELTGFYEQYF.

This clonotype showed up just a few times. The V call is TRBV9, the J call TRBJ1-2; 9 bases fit TRBD1. The trim removed 3 bases at V and 0 bases at J, leaving 9 bases unmatched. This CDR3 has 17 residues. The germline CDR1 and CDR2 sequences are SGDLS and YYNGEE. CDR3 DNA sequence: TGTGCCAGCAGCGCACGGACAGGGGCCGAAGCTAACTATGGCTACACCTTC. The encoded protein is CASSARTGAEANYGYTF.

The V and J genes are TRBV30 and TRBJ1-4; D is ambiguous. V was cut by 3 bases and J by 0 bases, with 17 bases left in between. Germline CDR1 and CDR2: GTSNPN and SVGIG (reference sequence). The CDR3 is 17 amino acids. CDR3: CAWRAGRLATTNEKLFF. The CDR3 DNA reads TGTGCCTGGAGGGCGGGCAGACTAGCCACAACTAATGAAAAACTGTTTTTT.

This clonotype was seen only a few times. The chain joins TRBV27 to TRBJ1-5; 8 bases are a match to TRBD1. Germline V lookup: CDR1 MNHEY, CDR2 SMNVEV (reference sequence). The CDR3 is made up of 15 amino acids. The V gene end was trimmed by 4 bases and the J gene end by 6 bases; junction bases not matched to a gene: 8. The CDR3 reads CASSSWTGKFQPQHF. In DNA, the CDR3 is TGTGCCAGCAGTTCATGGACAGGGAAGTTTCAGCCCCAGCATTTT.

V usage is TRBV12-3 or TRBV12-4 and J usage is TRBJ2-2; a possible D gene is TRBD2 (5 bases). V was trimmed by 3 bases and J by 7 bases, leaving 15 bases between them. This CDR3 has 15 residues. The CDR3 protein is CASSFSGEFGGELFF. CDR3 in DNA: TGTGCCAGCAGTTTCTCTGGGGAGTTCGGCGGGGAGCTGTTTTTT.

This clonotype was picked up many times. The chain recombines TRBV27 with TRBJ2-7; 7 positions agree with TRBD2. CDR1 MNHEY and CDR2 SMNVEV come from the germline V gene (reference sequence). V trimming: 2 bases; J trimming: 11 bases; junction bases outside the gene matches: 3. The CDR3 is 11 residues long. The CDR3 DNA follows: TGTGCCAGCAGTTTAGCGGGGGAGGAGTACTTC. This encodes CASSLAGEEYF.

The rearrangement joins TRBV5-1 to TRBJ1-2, with D unresolved. The CDR3 totals 16 residues. The V and J ends lost 0 bases and 8 bases respectively, with 20 bases between them. The germline gives CDR1 SGHRS, CDR2 YFSETQ. In DNA, the CDR3 is TGCGCCAGCAGCTTGGTTATTGAGCCCAGTATGGGGGGCTACACCTTC. The encoded protein is CASSLVIEPSMGGYTF. The whole variable domain, filled in from reference TRBV5-1 and TRBJ1-2, reads KAGVTQTPRYLIKTRGQQVTLSCSPISGHRSVSWYQQTPGQGLQFLFEYFSETQRNKGNFPGRFSGRQFSNSRSEMNVSTLELGDSALYLCASSLVIEPSMGGYTFGSGTRLTVV.

In this sample, this clonotype turned up a few times. V usage is TRBV7-3 and J usage is TRBJ2-2, with D perhaps TRBD2 (6 bases). CDR1 SGHTA and CDR2 FQGTGA come from the germline V gene. The ends were cut back, 5 bases at V and 6 bases at J, with 13 bases in the middle. The CDR3 has 14 amino acids. As DNA, the CDR3 is TGTGCCAGCAGCCCCGGGACTGGTCCCGGGGAGCTGTTTTTT. Translating it yields CASSPGTGPGELFF.